The clone carrying this T cell receptor (beta chain) came up many times. Its specificity is unknown. Time point specified: sample taken at primary tumor resection. Unsorted tumor, nontumor lung tissue or cryopreserved PBMC supplied the whole RNA. The presence of a unique molecular identifier marked each TCR cDNA molecule. MiXCR, applied by TCRdb to the 5' RACE reads, yields one record per CDR3 protein. The sample shows approximately 11,000 distinct CDR3 sequences, 3.7% of them seen only once. V gave up 5 bases and J gave up 2 bases, with 16 bases separating them. This CDR3 comprises 16 residues. The germline V gene has CDR1 SGHVS and CDR2 FQNEAQ. This sample was taken from a study of spatial heterogeneity in lung cancer. Whole-study results and caveats: Ubiquitous, expanded tumor-derived TCRs were more frequently observed in blood at resection than at follow-up.

Sequencing was performed on PBMCs, taken at surgery. The TCR originated in a female donor with early-stage non-small cell lung cancer. V is TRBV7-8 and J is TRBJ1-5; D gene uncertain. CDR3 in DNA: TGTGCCAGCAGCCCCGGTGTGAGCGGCGGCAATCAGCCCCAGCATTTT. This gives the protein CASSPGVSGGNQPQHF.